This TCR beta chain comes out of a study of spatial heterogeneity in lung cancer. Whole-study context: Within raw reads, each unique TCR and UMI combination appeared on average more than ten times.

Time point specified: sample taken at primary tumor resection. Sequencing of whole RNA from tumor, nontumor lung or frozen PBMC involved no sorting. Germline CDR1 reads MNHNY; CDR2 reads SVGAGI (reference sequence). Trimming took 7 bases from V and 4 from J; bases not matched to a gene: 9. This CDR3 region has 15 residues. On each TCR cDNA molecule, a unique molecular identifier was present. Using its own MiXCR run on the 5' RACE reads, TCRdb lists one record per CDR3 protein. The sample consists of about 82,000 distinct CDR3 sequences, around 12% of them appearing once. The sequence came from a male donor with early-stage non-small cell lung cancer. The material was PBMCs, obtained at surgery. The V call is TRBV6-6, the J call TRBJ1-5; 8 nucleotides align to TRBD1. The CDR3 here is CASTPGQAGNQPQHF. The DNA of the CDR3 is TGTGCCAGCACCCCGGGACAGGCTGGGAATCAGCCCCAGCATTTT.